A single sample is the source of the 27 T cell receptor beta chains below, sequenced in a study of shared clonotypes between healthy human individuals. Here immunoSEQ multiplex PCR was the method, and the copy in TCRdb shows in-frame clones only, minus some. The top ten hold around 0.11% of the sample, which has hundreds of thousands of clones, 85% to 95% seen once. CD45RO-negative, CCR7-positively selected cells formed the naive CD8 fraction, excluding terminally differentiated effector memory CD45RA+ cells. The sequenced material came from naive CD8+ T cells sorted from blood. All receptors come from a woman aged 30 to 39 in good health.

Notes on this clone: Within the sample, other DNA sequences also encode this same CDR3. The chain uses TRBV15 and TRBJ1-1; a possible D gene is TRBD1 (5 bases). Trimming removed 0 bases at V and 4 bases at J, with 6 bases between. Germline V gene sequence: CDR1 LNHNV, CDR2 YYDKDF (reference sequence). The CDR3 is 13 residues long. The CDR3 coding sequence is TGTGCCACCAGCAGAGACAGGGTCACTGAAGCTTTCTTT. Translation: CATSRDRVTEAFF. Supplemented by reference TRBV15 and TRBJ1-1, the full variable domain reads DAMVIQNPRYQVTQFGKPVTLSCSQTLNHNVMYWYQQKSSQAPKLLFHYYDKDFNNEADTPDNFQSRRPNTSFCFLDIRSPGLGDTAMYLCATSRDRVTEAFFGQGTRLTVV.

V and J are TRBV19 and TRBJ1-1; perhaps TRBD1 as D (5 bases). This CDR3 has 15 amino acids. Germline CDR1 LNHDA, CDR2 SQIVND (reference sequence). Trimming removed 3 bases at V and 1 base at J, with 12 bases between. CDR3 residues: CASSMSARGNTEAFF. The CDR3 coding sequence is TGTGCCAGTAGTATGTCGGCAAGGGGGAACACTGAAGCTTTCTTT.

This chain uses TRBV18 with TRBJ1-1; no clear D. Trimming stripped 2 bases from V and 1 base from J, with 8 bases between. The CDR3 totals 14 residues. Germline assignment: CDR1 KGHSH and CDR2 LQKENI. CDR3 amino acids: CASSPMNRNTEAFF. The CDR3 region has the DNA TGTGCCAGCTCACCAATGAACAGGAACACTGAAGCTTTCTTT.

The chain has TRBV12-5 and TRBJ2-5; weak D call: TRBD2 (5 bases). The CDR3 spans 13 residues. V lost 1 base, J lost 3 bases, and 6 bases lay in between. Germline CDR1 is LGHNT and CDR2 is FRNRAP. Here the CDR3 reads CASGLAGEETQYF. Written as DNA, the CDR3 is TGTGCTAGTGGTTTGGCCGGGGAAGAGACCCAGTACTTC.

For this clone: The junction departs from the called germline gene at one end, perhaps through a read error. Written as DNA, the CDR3 is TGTGCCAGCACCGTAGAAGGGCATGATGGGCAGTTCTTC. This gives the protein CASTVEGHDGQFF. The chain carries TRBV9 and TRBJ2-1, with no clear D. The germline V gene has CDR1 SGDLS and CDR2 YYNGEE. The CDR3 runs 13 residues.

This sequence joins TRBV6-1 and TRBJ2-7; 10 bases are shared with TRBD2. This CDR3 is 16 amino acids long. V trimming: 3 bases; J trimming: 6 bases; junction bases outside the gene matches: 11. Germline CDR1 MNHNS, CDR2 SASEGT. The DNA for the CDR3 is TGTGCCAGCAGTGAGGCTAGCGGGAGTTTCCTCGCCGAGCAGTACTTC. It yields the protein CASSEASGSFLAEQYF.

The CDR3 loop reads CASSYQGRNGELFF. CDR3 nucleotides: TGTGCCAGCAGTTATCAGGGGAGGAACGGGGAGCTGTTTTTT. The chain recombines TRBV6-5 with TRBJ2-2, with D perhaps given as TRBD1 or TRBD2 (6 bases each). Germline CDR1 reads MNHEY; CDR2 reads SVGAGI. The CDR3 length is 14 residues. The V gene lost 3 bases and the J gene lost 7 bases, with 12 bases spanning the gap.

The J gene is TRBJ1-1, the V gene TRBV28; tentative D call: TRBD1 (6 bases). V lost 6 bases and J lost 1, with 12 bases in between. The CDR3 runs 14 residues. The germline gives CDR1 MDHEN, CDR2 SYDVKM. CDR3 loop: CASRRQGRNTEAFF. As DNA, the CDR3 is TGTGCCAGCAGGCGTCAGGGGAGGAACACTGAAGCTTTCTTT.

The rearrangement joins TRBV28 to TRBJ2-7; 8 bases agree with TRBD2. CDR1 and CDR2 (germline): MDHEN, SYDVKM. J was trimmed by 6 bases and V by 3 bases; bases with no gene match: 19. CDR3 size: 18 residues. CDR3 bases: TGTGCCAGCAGTTTCCCAGCATTACCGGGACTAGAATTTGGCGAGCAGTACTTC. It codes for CASSFPALPGLEFGEQYF.

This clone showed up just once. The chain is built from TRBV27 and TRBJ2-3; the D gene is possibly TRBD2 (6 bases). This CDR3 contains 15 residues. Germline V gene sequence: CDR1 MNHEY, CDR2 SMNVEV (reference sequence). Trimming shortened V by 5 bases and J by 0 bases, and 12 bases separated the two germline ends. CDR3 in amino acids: CASSHERVSTDTQYF. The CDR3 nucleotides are TGTGCCAGCAGTCACGAGCGGGTGAGCACAGATACGCAGTATTTT.

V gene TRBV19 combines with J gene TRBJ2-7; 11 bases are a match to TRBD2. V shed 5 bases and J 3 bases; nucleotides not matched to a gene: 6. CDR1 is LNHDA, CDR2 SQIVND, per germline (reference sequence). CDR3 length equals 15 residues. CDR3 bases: TGTGCCAGTAGTTCCAGACTAGCGGGGATCTACGAGCAGTACTTC. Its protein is CASSSRLAGIYEQYF.

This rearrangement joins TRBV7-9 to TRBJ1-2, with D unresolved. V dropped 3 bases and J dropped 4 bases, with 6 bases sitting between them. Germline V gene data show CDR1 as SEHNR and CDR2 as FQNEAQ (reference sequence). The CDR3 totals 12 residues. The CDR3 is CASSLEAYGYTF. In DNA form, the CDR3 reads TGTGCCAGCAGCTTGGAAGCCTATGGCTACACCTTC.

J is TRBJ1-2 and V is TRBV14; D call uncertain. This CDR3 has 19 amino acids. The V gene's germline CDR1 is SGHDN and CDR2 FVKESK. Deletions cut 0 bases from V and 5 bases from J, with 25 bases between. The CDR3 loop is CASSQDSGPGGPELYGYTF. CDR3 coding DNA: TGTGCCAGCAGCCAAGATTCCGGGCCGGGTGGACCGGAGCTATATGGCTACACCTTC. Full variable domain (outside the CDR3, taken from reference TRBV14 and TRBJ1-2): EAGVTQFPSHSVIEKGQTVTLRCDPISGHDNLYWYRRVMGKEIKFLLHFVKESKQDESGMPNNRFLAERTGGTYSTLKVQPAELEDSGVYFCASSQDSGPGGPELYGYTFGSGTRLTVV.

As DNA, the CDR3 is TGTGCCAGCAGGGAGGTGGCAGATACGCAGTATTTT. Protein: CASREVADTQYF. This chain joins TRBV2 and TRBJ2-3; the D gene is possibly TRBD2 (5 bases). The CDR3 is 12 amino acids. The V gene's germline CDR1 is SNHLY and CDR2 FYNNEI. Deletions cut 6 bases from V and 4 bases from J, with 8 bases between.

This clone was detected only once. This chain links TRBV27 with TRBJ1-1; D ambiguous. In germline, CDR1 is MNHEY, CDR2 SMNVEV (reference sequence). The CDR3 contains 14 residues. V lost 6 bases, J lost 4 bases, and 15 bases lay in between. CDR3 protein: CASRKREGGTEAFF. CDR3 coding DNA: TGTGCCAGCAGGAAACGGGAGGGCGGCACTGAAGCTTTCTTT.

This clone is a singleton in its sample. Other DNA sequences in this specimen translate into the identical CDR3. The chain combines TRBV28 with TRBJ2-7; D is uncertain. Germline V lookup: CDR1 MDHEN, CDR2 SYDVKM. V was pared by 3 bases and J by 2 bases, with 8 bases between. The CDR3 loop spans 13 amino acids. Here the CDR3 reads CASSFLETYEQYF. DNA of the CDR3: TGTGCCAGCAGTTTCCTTGAGACCTACGAGCAGTACTTC.

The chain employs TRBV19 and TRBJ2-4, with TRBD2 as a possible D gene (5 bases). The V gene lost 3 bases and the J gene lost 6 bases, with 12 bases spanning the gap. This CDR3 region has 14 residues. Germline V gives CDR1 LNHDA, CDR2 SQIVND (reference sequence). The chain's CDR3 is CASSMSGRGNIQYF. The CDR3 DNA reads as TGTGCCAGTAGTATGAGTGGTCGGGGAAACATTCAGTACTTC.

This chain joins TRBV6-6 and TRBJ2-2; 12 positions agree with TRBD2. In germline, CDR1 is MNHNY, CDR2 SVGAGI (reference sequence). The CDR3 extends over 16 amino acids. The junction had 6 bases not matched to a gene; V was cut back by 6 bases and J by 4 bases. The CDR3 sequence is CASSSGLAGLTGELFF. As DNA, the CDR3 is TGTGCCAGCAGCTCCGGACTAGCGGGACTCACCGGGGAGCTGTTTTTT.

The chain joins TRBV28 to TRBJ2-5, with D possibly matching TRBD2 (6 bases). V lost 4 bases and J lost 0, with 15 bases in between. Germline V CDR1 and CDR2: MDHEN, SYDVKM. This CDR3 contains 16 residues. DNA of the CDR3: TGTGCCAGCAGTTCTATTAGCGGCGGGGACCAAGAGACCCAGTACTTC. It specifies CASSSISGGDQETQYF. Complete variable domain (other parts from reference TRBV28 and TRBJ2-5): DVKVTQSSRYLVKRTGEKVFLECVQDMDHENMFWYRQDPGLGLRLIYFSYDVKMKEKGDIPEGYSVSREKKERFSLILESASTNQTSMYLCASSSISGGDQETQYFGPGTRLLVL.

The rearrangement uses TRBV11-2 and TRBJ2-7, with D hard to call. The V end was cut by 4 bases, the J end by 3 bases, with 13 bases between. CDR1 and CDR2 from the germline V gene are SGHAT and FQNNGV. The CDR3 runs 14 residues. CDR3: CASSSYNFHYEQYF. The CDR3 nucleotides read TGTGCCAGCAGCTCATACAACTTCCACTACGAGCAGTACTTC.

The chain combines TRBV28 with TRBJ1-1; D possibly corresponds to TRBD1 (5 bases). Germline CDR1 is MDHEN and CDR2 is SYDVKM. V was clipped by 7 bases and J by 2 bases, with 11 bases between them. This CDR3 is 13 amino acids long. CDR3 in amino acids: CASTEGFNTEAFF. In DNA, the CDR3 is TGTGCCAGCACCGAGGGGTTTAACACTGAAGCTTTCTTT.

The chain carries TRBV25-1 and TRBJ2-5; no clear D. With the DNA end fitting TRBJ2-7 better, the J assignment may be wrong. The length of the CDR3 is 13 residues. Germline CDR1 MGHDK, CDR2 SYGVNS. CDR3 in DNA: TGTGCCACCCTCGATGACCCCGGCCGCGAGCAGTACTTC. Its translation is CATLDDPGREQYF.

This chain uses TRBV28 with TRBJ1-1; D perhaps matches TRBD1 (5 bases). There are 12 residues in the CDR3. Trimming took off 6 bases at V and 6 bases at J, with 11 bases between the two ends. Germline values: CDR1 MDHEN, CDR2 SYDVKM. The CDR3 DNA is TGTGCCAGCAGCCGGGACGACGCTGAAGCTTTCTTT. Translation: CASSRDDAEAFF.

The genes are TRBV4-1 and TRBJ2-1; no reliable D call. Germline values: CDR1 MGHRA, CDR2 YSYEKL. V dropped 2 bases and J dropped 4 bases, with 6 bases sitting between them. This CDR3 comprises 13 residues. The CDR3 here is CASSQNSYNEQFF. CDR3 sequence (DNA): TGCGCCAGCAGCCAAAACTCTTACAATGAGCAGTTCTTC.

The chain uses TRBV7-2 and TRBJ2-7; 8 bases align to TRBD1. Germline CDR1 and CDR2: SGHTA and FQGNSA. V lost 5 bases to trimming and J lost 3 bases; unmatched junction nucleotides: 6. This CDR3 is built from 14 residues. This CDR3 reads CASSLHGTGYEQYF. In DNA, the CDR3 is TGTGCCAGCAGCCTCCACGGGACAGGCTACGAGCAGTACTTC.

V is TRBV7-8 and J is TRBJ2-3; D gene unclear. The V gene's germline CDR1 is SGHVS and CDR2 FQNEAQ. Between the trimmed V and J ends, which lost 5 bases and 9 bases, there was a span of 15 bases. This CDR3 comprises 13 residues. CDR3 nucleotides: TGTGCCAGCAGCCCTAAGGAAGGAAAAACGCAGTATTTT. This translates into CASSPKEGKTQYF.

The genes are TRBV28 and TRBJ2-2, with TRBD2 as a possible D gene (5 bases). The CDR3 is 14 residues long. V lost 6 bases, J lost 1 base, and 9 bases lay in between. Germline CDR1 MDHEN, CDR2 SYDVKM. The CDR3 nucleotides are TGTGCCAGCAGGCCTCGGGGGAACACCGGGGAGCTGTTTTTT. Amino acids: CASRPRGNTGELFF.